This T cell receptor beta chain is drawn from a study of T cell changes during pregnancy in multiple sclerosis. Repertoires were generated with immunoSEQ multiplex PCR, while TCRdb's copy carries only in-frame clones and drops some. Here the sample spans about 31,000 clones, approximately 88% being singletons. After removal of 6 bases from V and 4 bases from J, the junction contained 9 bases not matched to a gene. The germline gives CDR1 SQVTM, CDR2 ANQGSEA. The CDR3 is 14 residues long. The origin of this receptor is a female donor with multiple sclerosis, enrolled in a pregnancy study. The genes are TRBV29-1 and TRBJ2-3; 8 bases line up with TRBD1. Sequenced material: CD8+ T cells from peripheral blood mononuclear cells, taken before pregnancy. In DNA form, the CDR3 reads TGCAGCGTCCCACAGGGGGGAGGAGCAGATACGCAGTATTTT. Its translation is CSVPQGGGADTQYF.